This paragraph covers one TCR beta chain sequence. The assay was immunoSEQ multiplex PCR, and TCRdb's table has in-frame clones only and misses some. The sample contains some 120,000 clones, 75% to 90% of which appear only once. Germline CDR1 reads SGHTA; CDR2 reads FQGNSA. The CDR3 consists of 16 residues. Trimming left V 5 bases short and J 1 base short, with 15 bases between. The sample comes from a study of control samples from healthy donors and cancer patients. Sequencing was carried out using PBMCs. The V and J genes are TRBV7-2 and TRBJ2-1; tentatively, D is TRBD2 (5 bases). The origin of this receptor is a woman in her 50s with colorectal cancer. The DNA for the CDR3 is TGTGCCAGCAGCCCTAGAGGGCTAGCATCCTACAATGAGCAGTTCTTC. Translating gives CASSPRGLASYNEQFF.